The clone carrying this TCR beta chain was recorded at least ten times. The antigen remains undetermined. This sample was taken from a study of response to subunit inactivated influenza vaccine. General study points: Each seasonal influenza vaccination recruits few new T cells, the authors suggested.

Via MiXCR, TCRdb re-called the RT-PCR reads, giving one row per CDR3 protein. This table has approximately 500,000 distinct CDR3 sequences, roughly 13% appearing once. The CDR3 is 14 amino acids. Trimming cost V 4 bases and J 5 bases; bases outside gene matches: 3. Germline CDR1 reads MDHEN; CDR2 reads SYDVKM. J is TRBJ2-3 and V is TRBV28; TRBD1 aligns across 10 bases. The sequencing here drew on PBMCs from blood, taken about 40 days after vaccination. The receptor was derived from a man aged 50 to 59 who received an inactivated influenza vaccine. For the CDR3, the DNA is TGTGCCAGCAGTTCGGGACAGGGGAAAGATACGCAGTATTTT. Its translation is CASSSGQGKDTQYF.